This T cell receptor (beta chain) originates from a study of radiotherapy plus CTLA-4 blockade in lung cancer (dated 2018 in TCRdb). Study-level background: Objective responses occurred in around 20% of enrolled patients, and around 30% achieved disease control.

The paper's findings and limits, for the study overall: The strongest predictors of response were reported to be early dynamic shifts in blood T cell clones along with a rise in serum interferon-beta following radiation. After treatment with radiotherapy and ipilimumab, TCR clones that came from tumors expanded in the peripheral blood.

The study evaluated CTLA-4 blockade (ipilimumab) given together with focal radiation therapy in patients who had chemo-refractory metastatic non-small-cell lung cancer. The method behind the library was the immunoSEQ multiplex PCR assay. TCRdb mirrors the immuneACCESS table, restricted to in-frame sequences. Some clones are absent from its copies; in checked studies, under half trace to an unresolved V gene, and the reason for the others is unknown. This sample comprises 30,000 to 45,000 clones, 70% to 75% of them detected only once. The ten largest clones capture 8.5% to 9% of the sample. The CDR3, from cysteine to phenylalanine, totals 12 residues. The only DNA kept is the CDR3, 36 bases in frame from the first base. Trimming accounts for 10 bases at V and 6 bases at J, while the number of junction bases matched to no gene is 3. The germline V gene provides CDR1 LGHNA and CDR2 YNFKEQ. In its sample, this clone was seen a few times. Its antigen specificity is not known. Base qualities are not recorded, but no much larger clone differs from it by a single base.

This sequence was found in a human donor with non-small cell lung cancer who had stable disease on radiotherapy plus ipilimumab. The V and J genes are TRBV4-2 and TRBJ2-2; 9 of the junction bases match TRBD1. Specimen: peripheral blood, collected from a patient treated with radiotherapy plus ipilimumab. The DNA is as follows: TGTGCCACGGGACAGGGAGCCGGGGAGCTGTTTTTT. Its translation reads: CATGQGAGELFF.